One and the same sample provided the 8 T cell receptor beta chains below, sequenced in a study of cytomegalovirus exposure and HLA in healthy donors (dated by TCRdb to 2016 to 2017). Library creation used the immunoSEQ multiplex PCR assay. A mixture of 60 forward primers for TCR Vbeta segments and 13 reverse primers for TCR Jbeta segments was used in the multiplex PCR. TCRdb obtained this table from immuneACCESS and retained in-frame rearrangements with V and J assigned. These tables miss some clones; where compared with another copy, unresolved V genes account for less than half of the shortfall, and the remainder is unexplained. Within this sample are about 150,000 clones, with over 65% of them counted one time only. Approximately 3.1% of the sample goes to the ten largest clones. Material: PBMCs. These receptors were collected from a woman aged 40-49 years in good health and CMV-seronegative.

J is TRBJ2-6 and V is TRBV19; 9 bases fit TRBD1. Trimming at V came to 7 bases and at J to 2 bases, leaving 9 bases not matched to a gene. The germline CDR1 and CDR2 sequences are LNHDA and SQIVND (reference sequence). The CDR3 covers 17 residues. CDR3 nucleotide sequence: TGTGCCAGTAAACTAACCGGGACAGGGACTGGGGCCAACGTCCTGACTTTC. Protein product: CASKLTGTGTGANVLTF.

The chain has TRBV5-1 and TRBJ2-5; the match to TRBD1 covers 8 bases. This CDR3 has 15 residues. V was pared by 2 bases and J by 2 bases, with 5 bases of the junction left unmatched. Germline V CDR1 and CDR2: SGHRS, YFSETQ. The CDR3 spells CASSFGRGQQETQYF. CDR3 bases: TGCGCCAGCAGCTTCGGCAGGGGGCAGCAAGAGACCCAGTACTTC. Based on the CDR3 plus reference TRBV5-1 and TRBJ2-5, the full variable domain is KAGVTQTPRYLIKTRGQQVTLSCSPISGHRSVSWYQQTPGQGLQFLFEYFSETQRNKGNFPGRFSGRQFSNSRSEMNVSTLELGDSALYLCASSFGRGQQETQYFGPGTRLLVL.

V gene TRBV19 combines with J gene TRBJ1-2; 9 nucleotides match TRBD1. The CDR3 length is 15 residues. The ends lost 3 bases at V and 8 bases at J; junction bases unmatched: 10. CDR1 and CDR2 (germline): LNHDA, SQIVND (reference sequence). The CDR3 sequence is CASSISQRTGEGYTF. CDR3 DNA sequence: TGTGCCAGTAGTATCTCCCAAAGGACAGGGGAAGGCTACACCTTC.

The gene calls are TRBV2 and TRBJ2-7; 9 nucleotides agree with TRBD1. The germline CDR1 and CDR2 sequences are SNHLY and FYNNEI. Germline trimming cut 10 bases from V and 6 bases from J; bases unmatched to any gene: 16. The CDR3 sequence is 15 residues long. This chain's CDR3 is CATVTIQGARAEQYF. DNA of the CDR3: TGTGCCACCGTAACCATACAGGGGGCGCGGGCCGAGCAGTACTTC.

This chain uses TRBV6-7 with TRBJ2-2; no reliable D call. TRBV6-7 is labeled an ORF, and its function is uncertain. The length of the CDR3 is 16 residues. V was trimmed by 6 bases and J by 3 bases, leaving 17 bases between them. This chain's CDR3 is CASRCETNPDTGELFF. As DNA, the CDR3 is TGTGCCAGCAGGTGTGAGACAAATCCAGACACCGGGGAGCTGTTTTTT.

The rearrangement uses TRBV5-1 and TRBJ1-3, with no clear D. Trimming removed 0 bases at V and 0 bases at J, with 10 bases between. Per germline, CDR1 SGHRS and CDR2 YFSETQ. The CDR3 spans 16 residues. The CDR3 loop reads CASSLDELSSGNTIYF. The CDR3 DNA reads TGCGCCAGCAGCTTGGACGAGTTGAGCTCTGGAAACACCATATATTTT.

The chain couples TRBV13 to TRBJ2-1, with TRBD1 as a possible D gene (6 bases). The germline V gene encodes CDR1 PRHDT and CDR2 FYEKMQ (reference sequence). V was pared by 3 bases and J by 9 bases, with 15 bases between. This CDR3 comprises 14 residues. CDR3 amino acids: CASSFAQGLGEQFF. CDR3 DNA: TGTGCCAGCAGCTTCGCACAGGGCTTAGGTGAGCAGTTCTTC.

The chain uses TRBV7-8 and TRBJ1-2; no clear D. Between the trimmed V and J ends, which lost 1 base and 8 bases, there was a span of 11 bases. Per the germline V gene, CDR1 is SGHVS and CDR2 is FQNEAQ. This CDR3 is built from 13 residues. The CDR3 sequence: CASSLVREGGYTF. Written as DNA, the CDR3 is TGTGCCAGCAGCTTAGTAAGGGAGGGCGGCTACACCTTC. The whole variable domain, filled in from reference TRBV7-8 and TRBJ1-2, reads GAGVSQSPRYKVAKRGQDVALRCDPISGHVSLFWYQQALGQGPEFLTYFQNEAQLDKSGLPSDRFFAERPEGSVSTLKIQRTQQEDSAVYLCASSLVREGGYTFGSGTRLTVV.